Below are 25 T cell receptor beta chains sequenced from a single sample in a study of shared clonotypes between healthy human individuals. TCRdb's table, derived via immunoSEQ multiplex PCR, lists solely in-frame clones and lacks some. Altogether over a million clones are present, approximately 78% being singletons, with the ten largest covering more than 0.55%. The sequencing input was memory CD4+ T cells from PBMCs. Documented subset: CD45RA-negative fraction. These receptors originate from a man aged 18 to 30 in good health. Some clones in this sample may be carry-over from other donors' samples.

A note on this clone: This may come from a read error, since a much larger clone is one base off. This chain joins TRBV7-2 and TRBJ2-3; D uncertain. TRBJ1-5 matches the DNA end more closely, so the J call is doubtful. This CDR3 has 14 amino acids. Germline lookup yields CDR1 SGHTA and CDR2 FQGNSA. Written as DNA, the CDR3 is TGTGCCAGCAGCTTAGAGGTGGGCGCAGATAAGCAGCATTTT. Translation gives CASSLEVGADKQHF.

This clone has a single count. The chain combines TRBV28 with TRBJ2-3; 13 nucleotides line up with TRBD2. The CDR3 loop spans 15 amino acids. Germline V gene lookup returns CDR1 MDHEN and CDR2 SYDVKM. With V trimmed by 7 bases and J by 3 bases, 4 bases remained unmatched. DNA of the CDR3: TGTGCCAGCAACCTACTAGCGGGAGGGACAGATACGCAGTATTTT. It is translated as CASNLLAGGTDTQYF.

The chain employs TRBV6-5 and TRBJ2-6; 7 positions match TRBD2. V was pared by 6 bases and J by 12 bases, with 11 bases of the junction left unmatched. Germline CDR1 MNHEY, CDR2 SVGAGI. The length of the CDR3 is 14 residues. The CDR3 protein is CASSPLVGGSVLTF. The CDR3 nucleotides read TGTGCCAGCAGCCCCCTAGTGGGAGGGTCCGTCCTGACTTTC.

This rearrangement joins TRBV29-1 to TRBJ2-7; D may be TRBD2 (6 bases). This CDR3 contains 15 residues. V was pared by 2 bases and J by 3 bases, with 17 bases between. In germline, CDR1 is SQVTM, CDR2 ANQGSEA. CDR3 nucleotides: TGCAGCGTTGAATTGCGGGAAAGGGGATTCTACGAGCAGTACTTC. Translating gives CSVELRERGFYEQYF.

The chain combines TRBV5-1 with TRBJ2-3; D is possibly TRBD1 (5 bases). The germline gives CDR1 SGHRS, CDR2 YFSETQ. V was trimmed by 0 bases and J by 4 bases, leaving 12 bases between them. CDR3 length: 15 amino acids. CDR3 in amino acids: CASSLAQGVADTQYF. The CDR3 DNA reads TGCGCCAGCAGCTTGGCCCAAGGGGTTGCAGATACGCAGTATTTT.

The gene calls are TRBV2 and TRBJ1-2; possible D gene TRBD1, 5 bases. This CDR3 has 14 amino acids. CDR1 and CDR2 from the germline V gene are SNHLY and FYNNEI. V lost 6 bases, J lost 3 bases, and 14 bases lay in between. CDR3 nucleotide sequence: TGTGCCAGCAGCCCCTGGCAGGGCGACTATGGCTACACCTTC. It specifies CASSPWQGDYGYTF.

CDR3 bases: TGTGCCAGCTCGTTGGACCGGGGTCTCTACGAGCAGTACTTC. Amino acids: CASSLDRGLYEQYF. The rearrangement joins TRBV18 to TRBJ2-7; tentatively, D is TRBD2 (5 bases). Germline-derived CDR1 and CDR2 are KGHSH and LQKENI. There are 14 residues in the CDR3. Trimming stripped 6 bases from V and 3 bases from J, with 15 bases between.

Remarks on this clone: Additional DNA sequences in this sample encode the identical CDR3. The rearrangement joins TRBV7-2 to TRBJ2-5; 12 bases map to TRBD2. CDR1 is SGHTA, CDR2 FQGNSA, per germline. The length of the CDR3 is 16 residues. The junction had 3 bases not matched to a gene; V was cut back by 3 bases and J by 1 base. The CDR3 sequence is CASSLGLAGTQETQYF. The DNA of the CDR3 is TGTGCCAGCAGCTTGGGACTAGCGGGTACCCAAGAGACCCAGTACTTC.

In nucleotides, the CDR3 is TGTGCCAGCAGTTTAAGACGGGACAGGGTCTACACTGAAGCTTTCTTT. It translates to CASSLRRDRVYTEAFF. This chain links TRBV27 with TRBJ1-1; 9 bases match TRBD1. With V trimmed by 2 bases and J by 3 bases, 7 bases remained unmatched. The CDR3 runs to 16 residues. CDR1 and CDR2 from the germline V gene are MNHEY and SMNVEV (reference sequence).

In this sample, this clone turned up a few times. The V and J genes are TRBV27 and TRBJ1-4, with 8 bases lining up with TRBD1. With V trimmed by 8 bases and J by 7 bases, 6 bases remained unmatched. The germline V gene has CDR1 MNHEY and CDR2 SMNVEV (reference sequence). This CDR3 comprises 13 residues. The CDR3 region is CASGRGRTEKLFF. The CDR3 region has the DNA TGTGCCAGCGGCAGGGGGCGCACTGAAAAACTGTTTTTT.

V usage is TRBV7-9 and J usage is TRBJ2-1; D is possibly TRBD1 (6 bases). Trimming shortened V by 0 bases and J by 8 bases, and 20 bases separated the two germline ends. The CDR3 spans 17 residues. Germline V gives CDR1 SEHNR, CDR2 FQNEAQ (reference sequence). CDR3 loop: CASSLALISGHADEQFF. The CDR3 coding sequence is TGTGCCAGCAGCTTAGCGCTGATTTCGGGACACGCGGATGAGCAGTTCTTC.

The chain recombines TRBV7-8 with TRBJ1-3, with D uncertain. V shed 1 base and J shed 1 base, with 11 bases lying between them. The germline V gene encodes CDR1 SGHVS and CDR2 FQNEAQ. This CDR3 contains 16 residues. For the CDR3, the DNA is TGTGCCAGCAGCTTAGTACCGGGGTTGTCTGGAAACACCATATATTTT. Translation gives CASSLVPGLSGNTIYF.

This chain uses TRBV18 with TRBJ1-4; unclear D gene. Trimming shortened V by 5 bases and J by 5 bases, and 15 bases separated the two germline ends. CDR3 length equals 15 residues. Germline lookup yields CDR1 KGHSH and CDR2 LQKENI. The CDR3 nucleotides are TGTGCCAGCTCAGCACTAGGAGGAGGAAATGAAAAACTGTTTTTT. Its protein product is CASSALGGGNEKLFF.

The chain recombines TRBV25-1 with TRBJ2-7; D call uncertain. Germline V gene lookup returns CDR1 MGHDK and CDR2 SYGVNS. V was pared by 1 base and J by 0 bases, with 10 bases between. The CDR3 runs to 15 residues. The CDR3 reads CASSESSLSSYEQYF. DNA for the CDR3: TGTGCCAGCAGTGAATCATCTCTTAGCTCCTACGAGCAGTACTTC.

V and J are TRBV18 and TRBJ1-5, with D perhaps matching TRBD1 (6 bases). CDR1 is KGHSH and CDR2 is LQKENI in the germline V gene. Trimming pared 4 bases from V and 4 bases from J, leaving 14 bases between. The CDR3 sequence is 15 residues long. The CDR3 nucleotides are TGTGCCAGCTCACTTACAGGGTTAGGTAATCAGCCCCAGCATTTT. Amino acids: CASSLTGLGNQPQHF.

The chain uses TRBV18 and TRBJ2-7, with 9 positions matching TRBD1. J gave up 5 bases and V 4 bases, and 6 bases lay outside the gene matches. The germline gives CDR1 KGHSH, CDR2 LQKENI. The CDR3 is made up of 14 amino acids. The CDR3 reads CASSRTGASDEQYF. CDR3 DNA sequence: TGTGCCAGCTCACGGACAGGGGCGAGTGACGAGCAGTACTTC.

The chain carries TRBV11-2 and TRBJ2-2, with D unclear. Germline-derived CDR1 and CDR2 are SGHAT and FQNNGV. This CDR3 spans 15 amino acids. Trimming shortened V by 4 bases and J by 1 base, and 10 bases separated the two germline ends. This CDR3 reads CASSSLRQNTGELFF. The CDR3 DNA reads as TGTGCCAGCAGCTCTCTACGGCAGAACACCGGGGAGCTGTTTTTT.

The genes are TRBV7-9 and TRBJ1-1; TRBD1 is a possible D gene (6 bases). Germline V gene lookup returns CDR1 SEHNR and CDR2 FQNEAQ (reference sequence). The CDR3 covers 13 residues. The germline V and J ends were trimmed by 4 bases and 7 bases, with 13 bases remaining between them. The CDR3 DNA follows: TGTGCCAGCAGCTCCCAGGGGTTAGGTGAAGCTTTCTTT. This codes for CASSSQGLGEAFF.

The chain has TRBV27 and TRBJ2-4, with 7 bases identical to TRBD2. Unmatched junction bases numbered 6, after V lost 1 base and J lost 3 bases. CDR1 is MNHEY, CDR2 SMNVEV, per germline (reference sequence). The CDR3 is made up of 16 amino acids. CDR3 sequence: CASSLYAGAIKNIQYF. Here the CDR3 DNA reads TGTGCCAGCAGTTTATACGCGGGAGCGATCAAAAACATTCAGTACTTC.

This chain links TRBV7-3 with TRBJ2-5; 11 bases fit TRBD2. The CDR3 has 15 amino acids. Germline V gene lookup returns CDR1 SGHTA and CDR2 FQGTGA. The junction had 7 bases not matched to a gene; V was cut back by 5 bases and J by 5 bases. The CDR3 DNA follows: TGTGCCAGCAGCAAGACTAGCGGGAAGTGGGAGACCCAGTACTTC. Translation: CASSKTSGKWETQYF.

The chain uses TRBV7-2 and TRBJ2-7; D unclear. The CDR3 extends over 15 amino acids. Germline CDR1 is SGHTA and CDR2 is FQGNSA. Trimming pared 1 base from V and 0 bases from J, leaving 10 bases between. The CDR3 coding sequence is TGTGCCAGCAGCTTAGATTCCGTAAGCTCCTACGAGCAGTACTTC. Amino acid sequence: CASSLDSVSSYEQYF.

The chain joins TRBV28 to TRBJ1-2; D possibly corresponds to TRBD1 (5 bases). Germline CDR1 MDHEN, CDR2 SYDVKM. The CDR3 has 14 residues. The V end was cut by 3 bases, the J end by 8 bases, with 16 bases between. CDR3 in amino acids: CASSFGGVPNGYTF. The CDR3 coding sequence is TGTGCCAGCAGTTTCGGGGGAGTACCCAACGGCTACACCTTC.

The chain couples TRBV11-3 to TRBJ2-3; maybe TRBD2 (6 bases). The CDR3 runs 16 residues. CDR1 SGHNT and CDR2 YENEEA come from the germline V gene. V was clipped by 6 bases and J by 5 bases, with 21 bases between them. CDR3 in DNA: TGTGCCAGCAGTCCTGCGGGCCAGCGGGCGATAGATACGCAGTATTTT. Amino acid sequence: CASSPAGQRAIDTQYF.

The CDR3 nucleotides read TGTGCCAGCAGCTTGAAACCTAACACCGGGGAGCTGTTTTTT. Translating gives CASSLKPNTGELFF. The chain employs TRBV5-4 and TRBJ2-2; no clear D. Germline loops: CDR1 SGHNT, CDR2 YYREEE (reference sequence). The CDR3 has 14 residues. The V end was cut by 1 base, the J end by 2 bases, with 6 bases between.

This clone was counted once. It may be a read error: a sequence one base away is much more abundant. This same CDR3 is encoded by further DNA sequences in the sample. The gene calls are TRBV27 and TRBJ1-1; D call uncertain. The length of the CDR3 is 13 residues. Germline V gene data show CDR1 as MNHEY and CDR2 as SMNVEV (reference sequence). V shed 3 bases and J shed 1 base, with 6 bases lying between them. The CDR3 nucleotides read TGTGCCAGCAGTTTGAGGAGGAACACTGAAGCTTTCTTT. Translation gives CASSLRRNTEAFF.